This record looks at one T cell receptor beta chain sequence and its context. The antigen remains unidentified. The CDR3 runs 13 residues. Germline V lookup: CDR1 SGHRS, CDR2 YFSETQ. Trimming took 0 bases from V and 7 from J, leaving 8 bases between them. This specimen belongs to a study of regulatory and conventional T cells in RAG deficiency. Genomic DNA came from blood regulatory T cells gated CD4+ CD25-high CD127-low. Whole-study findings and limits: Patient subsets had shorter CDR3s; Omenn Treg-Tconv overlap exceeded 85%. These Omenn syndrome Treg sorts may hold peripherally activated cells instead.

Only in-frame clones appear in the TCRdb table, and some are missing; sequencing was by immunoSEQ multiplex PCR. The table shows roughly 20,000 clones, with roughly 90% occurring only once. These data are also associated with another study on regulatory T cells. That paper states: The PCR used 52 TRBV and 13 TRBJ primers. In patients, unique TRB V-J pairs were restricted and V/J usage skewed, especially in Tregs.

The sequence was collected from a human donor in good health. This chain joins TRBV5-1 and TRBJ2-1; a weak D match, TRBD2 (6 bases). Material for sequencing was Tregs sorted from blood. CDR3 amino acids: CASSLVGGNEQFF. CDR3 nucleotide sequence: TGCGCCAGCAGCTTGGTGGGAGGAAATGAGCAGTTCTTC.